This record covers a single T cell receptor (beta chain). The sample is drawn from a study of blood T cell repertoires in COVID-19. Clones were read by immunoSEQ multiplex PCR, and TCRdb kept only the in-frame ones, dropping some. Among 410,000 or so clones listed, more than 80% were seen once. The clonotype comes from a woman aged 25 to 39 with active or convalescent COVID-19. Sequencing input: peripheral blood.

The CDR3 here is CASKRGPLNTEAFF. Here the CDR3 DNA reads TGTGCCAGCAAAAGGGGGCCCCTGAACACTGAAGCTTTCTTT. The rearrangement uses TRBV7-2 and TRBJ1-1; 7 positions agree with TRBD1. V lost 7 bases and J lost 0; bases outside the gene matches: 5. The V gene's germline CDR1 is SGHTA and CDR2 FQGNSA. The CDR3 runs 14 residues. The variable domain in full, with the rest retrieved from reference TRBV7-2 and TRBJ1-1, is GAGVSQSPSNKVTEKGKDVELRCDPISGHTALYWYRQSLGQGLEFLIYFQGNSAPDKSGLPSDRFSAERTGGSVSTLTIQRTQQEDSAVYLCASKRGPLNTEAFFGQGTRLTVV.